This TCR beta chain was observed in a study of cytomegalovirus exposure and HLA in healthy donors. Study-wide context: The roughly 110 validation repertoires were reported in a later analysis to have been generated on the same platform as the roughly 680 first-cohort repertoires.

Clones were read by immunoSEQ multiplex PCR, and TCRdb kept only the in-frame ones, dropping some. The data show some 170,000 clones, with 85% to 90% seen just once and 10% held by the top ten. Overall study results and limits: As confirmed in vitro, a few CMV-associated chains were specific for CMV antigens. The investigators catalogued under 200 TCR beta chains as cytomegalovirus-associated.

The CDR3 spans 15 residues. Germline V CDR1 and CDR2: SEHNR, FQNEAQ (reference sequence). The V and J ends lost 0 bases and 5 bases, in that order; junction bases with no gene match: 4. Concerning this clone itself: Antigen: not known.

Sequences were obtained from PBMCs. The V call is TRBV7-9, the J call TRBJ2-7, with TRBD1 identical over 10 bases. The receptor was isolated from a woman under 30 in good health and CMV-seropositive. Here the CDR3 reads CASSLASTGGHEQYF. The DNA of the CDR3 is TGTGCCAGCAGCTTAGCGTCGACAGGGGGCCACGAGCAGTACTTC.